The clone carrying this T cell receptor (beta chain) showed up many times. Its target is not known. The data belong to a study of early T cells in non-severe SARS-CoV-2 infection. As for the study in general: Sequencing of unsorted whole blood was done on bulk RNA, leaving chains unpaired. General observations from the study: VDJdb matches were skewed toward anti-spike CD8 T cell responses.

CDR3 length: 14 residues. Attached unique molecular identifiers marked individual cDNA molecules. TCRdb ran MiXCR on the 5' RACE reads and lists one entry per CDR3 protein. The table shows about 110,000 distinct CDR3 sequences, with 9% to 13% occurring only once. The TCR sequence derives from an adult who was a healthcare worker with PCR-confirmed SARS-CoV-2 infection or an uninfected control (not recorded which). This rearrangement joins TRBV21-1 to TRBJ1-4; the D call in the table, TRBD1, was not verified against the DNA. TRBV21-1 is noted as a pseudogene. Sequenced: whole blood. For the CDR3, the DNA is TGTGCCAGCAGGGGGGACAGGACGGGTGGAAAACTGTTTTTT. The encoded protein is CASRGDRTGGKLFF.